Following are 7 T cell receptor beta chains from one sample sequenced in a study of graft-versus-host responses after intestinal transplantation. Lymphocytes from graft epithelium and lamina propria were isolated. Clones were sequenced by immunoSEQ multiplex PCR, and TCRdb holds only the in-frame ones, with some missing. The sample includes tens of thousands of clones, 89% of them seen just once. The sequenced sample was ileum tissue, obtained 350 to 400 days after transplant. The receptors shown here come from a human patient who received an intestinal transplant, so some T cells may come from the graft donor.

The J gene is TRBJ2-1, the V gene TRBV10-3; maybe TRBD2 (6 bases). V lost 8 bases to trimming and J lost 2 bases, with 16 bases between them. Germline V gene sequence: CDR1 ENHRY, CDR2 SYGVKD. The length of the CDR3 is 15 residues. CDR3: CAISAGTSPYNEQFF. For the CDR3, the DNA is TGTGCCATCTCCGCCGGGACTTCCCCCTACAATGAGCAGTTCTTC.

V is TRBV5-1 and J is TRBJ1-3, with TRBD1 matching 7 bases. The germline V gene has CDR1 SGHRS and CDR2 YFSETQ. J lost 4 bases, V lost 3 bases, and 4 bases had no gene match. The CDR3 length is 14 residues. The CDR3 spells CASSSGQRGNTIYF. The CDR3 nucleotides are TGCGCCAGCAGCTCGGGACAGAGAGGAAACACCATATATTTT.

This chain's CDR3 is CASSREGSKNIQYF. Here the CDR3 DNA reads TGTGCCAGCTCACGAGAGGGTTCAAAAAACATTCAGTACTTC. The chain uses TRBV18 and TRBJ2-4; possible D gene TRBD2, 5 bases. The germline V gene encodes CDR1 KGHSH and CDR2 LQKENI. The CDR3 is 14 amino acids. V lost 4 bases, J lost 4 bases, and 11 bases lay in between.

Notes on this clone: One junction end disagrees with the germline gene, perhaps due to a read error. The V call is TRBV7-7, the J call TRBJ2-7, with D possibly TRBD1 on 6 matching bases. CDR1 is SSHAT, CDR2 FNYEAQ, per germline (reference sequence). The CDR3 spans 14 residues. DNA of the CDR3: TGTGCTAGCAGCATAAGACAGGATCCCTACGAGCAGTACTTC. Residues: CASSIRQDPYEQYF. Looking up the rest from reference TRBV7-7 and TRBJ2-7 gives the full variable domain: GAGVSQSPRYKVTKRGQDVTLRCDPISSHATLYWYQQALGQGPEFLTYFNYEAQPDKSGLPSDRFSAERPEGSISTLTIQRTEQRDSAMYRCASSIRQDPYEQYFGPGTRLTVT.

V is TRBV9 and J is TRBJ1-6; 8 nucleotides align to TRBD1. Germline V gene sequence: CDR1 SGDLS, CDR2 YYNGEE. This CDR3 region has 16 residues. V lost 0 bases to trimming and J lost 8 bases; unmatched junction nucleotides: 7. This CDR3 is CASSVGRDRRDSPLHF. The CDR3 DNA sequence: TGTGCCAGCAGCGTAGGCCGGGACAGGAGGGATTCACCCCTCCACTTT.

The CDR3 reads CASSLVHRGLSYEQYF. CDR3 sequence (DNA): TGTGCCAGCAGCTTAGTCCATCGGGGGTTGAGCTACGAGCAGTACTTC. The rearrangement joins TRBV7-9 to TRBJ2-7; possible D gene TRBD2, 6 bases. V was clipped by 1 base and J by 3 bases, with 16 bases between them. Germline V lookup: CDR1 SEHNR, CDR2 FQNEAQ (reference sequence). The CDR3 length is 16 residues.

The J gene is TRBJ2-5, the V gene TRBV2; D possibly corresponds to TRBD2 (7 bases). The DNA end lines up better with TRBJ2-7; the J call may be wrong. CDR1 is SNHLY and CDR2 is FYNNEI in the germline V gene. There are 16 residues in the CDR3. The CDR3 loop reads CASSERGGGYSYEQYF. The CDR3 DNA reads TGTGCCAGCAGTGAAAGGGGCGGGGGCTATTCCTACGAGCAGTACTTC.